A single sample is the source of the 10 T cell receptor beta chains below, sequenced in a study of blood T cell repertoires in COVID-19. TCRdb's table, derived via immunoSEQ multiplex PCR, lists solely in-frame clones and lacks some. The table has 300,000 to 400,000 clones, approximately 85% seen once; the top ten hold just over 7%. The sample taken for sequencing was peripheral blood. These receptors were taken from a human donor in a cohort sampled during active COVID-19.

This rearrangement joins TRBV24-1 to TRBJ1-1, with 7 bases matching TRBD1. The CDR3 has 14 residues. Germline-derived CDR1 and CDR2 are KGHDR and SFDVKD. The V segment lost 8 bases and the J segment 1 base; nucleotides outside the gene matches: 6. The CDR3 reads CATNSGGSNTEAFF. DNA of the CDR3: TGTGCCACCAATTCAGGGGGTTCGAACACTGAAGCTTTCTTT.

V is TRBV18 and J is TRBJ1-1; 7 positions agree with TRBD1. Losses at the gene ends were 0 bases for V and 4 bases for J; bases not matched to a gene: 5. Looked up from germline, CDR1 is KGHSH and CDR2 is LQKENI. The CDR3 runs to 15 residues. The CDR3 spells CASSPPNRGITEAFF. CDR3 sequence (DNA): TGTGCCAGCTCACCACCGAACAGGGGAATCACTGAAGCTTTCTTT. Drawing the rest from reference TRBV18 and TRBJ1-1, the complete variable domain is NAGVMQNPRHLVRRRGQEARLRCSPMKGHSHVYWYRQLPEEGLKFMVYLQKENIIDESGMPKERFSAEFPKEGPSILRIQQVVRGDSAAYFCASSPPNRGITEAFFGQGTRLTVV.

The chain is built from TRBV7-2 and TRBJ2-7; a possible D gene is TRBD2 (7 bases). There are 16 residues in the CDR3. Trimming pared 5 bases from V and 4 bases from J, leaving 21 bases between. Germline CDR1 SGHTA, CDR2 FQGNSA. The DNA of the CDR3 is TGTGCCAGCAGCCCGAAACGGCCCCGGGGGGCTTACGAGCAGTACTTC. As protein: CASSPKRPRGAYEQYF.

The V gene is TRBV12-3 or TRBV12-4, the J gene TRBJ1-1; D is undetermined. The CDR3 totals 12 residues. V lost 5 bases to trimming and J lost 11 bases, with 15 bases between them. Written as DNA, the CDR3 is TGTGCCAGCAGTAACAGCCCCCGAGGGGCTTTCTTT. Its protein product is CASSNSPRGAFF.

DNA for the CDR3: TGTGCCACCAGCTTAACAGGCGTTGACACCGGGGAGCTGTTTTTT. Its protein is CATSLTGVDTGELFF. The rearrangement links TRBV24-1 to TRBJ2-2; tentatively, D is TRBD1 (5 bases). The V gene lost 7 bases and the J gene lost 3 bases, with 14 bases spanning the gap. CDR3 length: 15 residues. Germline V gives CDR1 KGHDR, CDR2 SFDVKD.

The CDR3 is CASSQEWRSTVLNTEAFF. The CDR3 bases are TGCGCCAGCAGCCAAGAGTGGCGCTCGACAGTCTTGAACACTGAAGCTTTCTTT. This chain joins TRBV4-1 and TRBJ1-1, with D tentatively TRBD1 (5 bases). Trimming stripped 0 bases from V and 0 bases from J, with 17 bases between. Germline V CDR1 and CDR2: MGHRA, YSYEKL. This CDR3 spans 18 amino acids.

This clone appeared once. The gene calls are TRBV11-2 and TRBJ2-5; the match to TRBD1 covers 8 bases. The germline V gene has CDR1 SGHAT and CDR2 FQNNGV. With V trimmed by 4 bases and J by 1 base, 5 bases remained unmatched. The CDR3 totals 15 residues. The DNA of the CDR3 is TGTGCCAGCAGCTCACGAGACAGGGGCCAAGAGACCCAGTACTTC. Translating it yields CASSSRDRGQETQYF.

This sequence joins TRBV9 and TRBJ2-1; TRBD1 matches at 7 bases. Trimming removed 4 bases from V and 0 bases from J; junction bases left unmatched: 4. Germline assignment: CDR1 SGDLS and CDR2 YYNGEE. This CDR3 has 15 residues. CDR3 nucleotide sequence: TGTGCCAGCAGCACCCGACAGGGCTCCTACAATGAGCAGTTCTTC. Amino acids: CASSTRQGSYNEQFF.

This chain uses TRBV7-2 with TRBJ2-1; the D gene is possibly TRBD1 (6 bases). The CDR3 consists of 13 residues. Per the germline V gene, CDR1 is SGHTA and CDR2 is FQGNSA. Trimming left V 4 bases short and J 10 bases short, with 14 bases between. The CDR3 nucleotides are TGTGCCAGCAGCTCATACCTCGACAGGGAGCAGTTCTTC. Amino acids: CASSSYLDREQFF.

The chain is built from TRBV20-1 and TRBJ1-5; 7 nucleotides align to TRBD1. Germline V gene sequence: CDR1 DFQATT, CDR2 SNEGSKA (reference sequence). The CDR3 sequence is 13 residues long. J gave up 5 bases and V 3 bases, and 4 bases lay outside the gene matches. This chain's CDR3 is CSASSGGDQPQHF. DNA of the CDR3: TGCAGTGCTAGTTCAGGGGGAGATCAGCCCCAGCATTTT.